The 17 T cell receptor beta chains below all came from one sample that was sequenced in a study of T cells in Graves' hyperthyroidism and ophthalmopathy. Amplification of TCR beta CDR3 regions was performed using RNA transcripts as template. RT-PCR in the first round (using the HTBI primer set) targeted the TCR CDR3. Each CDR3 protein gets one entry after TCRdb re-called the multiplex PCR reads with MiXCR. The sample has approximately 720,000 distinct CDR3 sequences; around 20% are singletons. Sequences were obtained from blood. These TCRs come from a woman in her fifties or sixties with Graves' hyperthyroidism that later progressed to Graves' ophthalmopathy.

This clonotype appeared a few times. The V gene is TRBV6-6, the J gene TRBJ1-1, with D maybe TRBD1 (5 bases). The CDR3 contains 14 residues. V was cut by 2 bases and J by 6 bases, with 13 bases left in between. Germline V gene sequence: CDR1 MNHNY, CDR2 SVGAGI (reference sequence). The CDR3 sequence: CASSYRGRASEAFF. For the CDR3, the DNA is TGTGCCAGCAGTTACCGGGGGAGAGCGTCTGAAGCTTTCTTT.

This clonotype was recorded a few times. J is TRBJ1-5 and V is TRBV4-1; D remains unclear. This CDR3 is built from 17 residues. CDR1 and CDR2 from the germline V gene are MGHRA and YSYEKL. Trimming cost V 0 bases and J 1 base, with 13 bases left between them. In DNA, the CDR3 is TGCGCCAGCAGCCAAGATCCCTGGGGAAGGAGCAATCAGCCCCAGCATTTT. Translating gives CASSQDPWGRSNQPQHF.

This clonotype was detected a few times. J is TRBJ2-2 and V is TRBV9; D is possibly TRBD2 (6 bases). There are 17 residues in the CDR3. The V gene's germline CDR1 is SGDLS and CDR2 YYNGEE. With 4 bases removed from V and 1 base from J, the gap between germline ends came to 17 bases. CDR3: CASSSTKGGLNTGELFF. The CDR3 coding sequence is TGTGCCAGCAGCTCAACGAAGGGAGGATTGAACACCGGGGAGCTGTTTTTT.

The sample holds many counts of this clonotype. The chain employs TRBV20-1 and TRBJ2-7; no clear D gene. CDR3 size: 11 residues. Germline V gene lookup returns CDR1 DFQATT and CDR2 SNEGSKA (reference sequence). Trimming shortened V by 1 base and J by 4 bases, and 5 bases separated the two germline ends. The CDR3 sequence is CSARGQYEQYF. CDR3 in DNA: TGCAGTGCTAGAGGCCAGTACGAGCAGTACTTC.

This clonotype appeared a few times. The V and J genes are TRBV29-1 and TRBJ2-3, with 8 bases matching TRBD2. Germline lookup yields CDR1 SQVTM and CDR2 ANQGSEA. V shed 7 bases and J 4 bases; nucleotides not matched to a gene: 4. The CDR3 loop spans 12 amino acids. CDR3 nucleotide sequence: TGCAGCGGGGGACTAGTGGCAGATACGCAGTATTTT. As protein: CSGGLVADTQYF.

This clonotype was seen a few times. CDR3 residues: CSAREGGSSYNSPLHF. The CDR3 bases are TGCAGTGCTAGAGAGGGGGGGAGCTCCTATAATTCACCCCTCCACTTT. The chain has TRBV20-1 and TRBJ1-6; D is perhaps TRBD1 (5 bases). The CDR3 has 16 residues. Trimming cost V 0 bases and J 0 bases, with 9 bases left between them. Per germline, CDR1 DFQATT and CDR2 SNEGSKA (reference sequence).

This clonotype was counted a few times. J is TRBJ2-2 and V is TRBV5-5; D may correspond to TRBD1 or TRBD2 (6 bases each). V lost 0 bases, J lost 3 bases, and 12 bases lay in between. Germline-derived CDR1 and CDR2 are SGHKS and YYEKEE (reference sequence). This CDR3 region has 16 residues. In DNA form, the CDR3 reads TGTGCCAGCAGCTTGGGGCAGGGGACTTACACCGGGGAGCTGTTTTTT. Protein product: CASSLGQGTYTGELFF.

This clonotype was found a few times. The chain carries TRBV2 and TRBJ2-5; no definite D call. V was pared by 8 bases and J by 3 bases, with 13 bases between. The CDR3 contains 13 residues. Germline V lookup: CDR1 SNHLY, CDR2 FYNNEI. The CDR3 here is CASLVRQEETQYF. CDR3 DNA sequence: TGTGCCAGCCTGGTCCGCCAGGAAGAGACCCAGTACTTC.

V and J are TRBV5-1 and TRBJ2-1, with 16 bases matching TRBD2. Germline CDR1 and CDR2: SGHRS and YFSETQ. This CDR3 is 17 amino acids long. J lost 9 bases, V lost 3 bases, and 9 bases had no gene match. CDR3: CASSSTGTSGGAGEQFF. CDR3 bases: TGCGCCAGCAGCTCTACCGGGACTAGCGGGGGGGCCGGTGAGCAGTTCTTC.

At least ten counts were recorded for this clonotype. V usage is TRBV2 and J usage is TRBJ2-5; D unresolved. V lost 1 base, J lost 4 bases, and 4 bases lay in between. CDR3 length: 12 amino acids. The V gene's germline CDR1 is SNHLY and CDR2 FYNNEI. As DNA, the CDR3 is TGTGCCAGCAGTGAAGTAGTAGAGACCCAGTACTTC. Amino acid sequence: CASSEVVETQYF.

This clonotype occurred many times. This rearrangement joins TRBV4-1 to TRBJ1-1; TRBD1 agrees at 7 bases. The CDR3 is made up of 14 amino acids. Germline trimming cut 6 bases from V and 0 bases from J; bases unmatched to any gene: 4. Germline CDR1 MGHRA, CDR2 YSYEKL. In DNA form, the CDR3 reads TGCGCCAGCAGGACAGGGAGAATGAACACTGAAGCTTTCTTT. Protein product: CASRTGRMNTEAFF.

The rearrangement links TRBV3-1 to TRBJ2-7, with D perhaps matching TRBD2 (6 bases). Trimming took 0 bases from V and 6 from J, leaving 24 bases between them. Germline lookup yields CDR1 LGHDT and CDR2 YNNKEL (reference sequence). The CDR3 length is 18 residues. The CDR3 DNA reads TGTGCCAGCAGCCAAGAGAGCCGGGCGGGGAGAGCTACTGGCGAGCAGTACTTC. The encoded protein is CASSQESRAGRATGEQYF.

The CDR3 protein is CASSLVGITGTGGSPLHF. The CDR3 DNA is TGTGCCAGCAGCTTGGTGGGGATCACCGGGACAGGGGGTTCACCCCTCCACTTT. The chain carries TRBV5-6 and TRBJ1-6, with TRBD1 matching 11 bases. Trimming removed 0 bases from V and 9 bases from J; junction bases left unmatched: 11. The CDR3 has 18 amino acids. Germline V gene sequence: CDR1 SGHDT, CDR2 YYEEEE. The full variable domain, completed using reference TRBV5-6 and TRBJ1-6, is DAGVTQSPTHLIKTRGQQVTLRCSPKSGHDTVSWYQQALGQGPQFIFQYYEEEERQRGNFPDRFSGHQFPNYSSELNVNALLLGDSALYLCASSLVGITGTGGSPLHFGNGTRLTVT.

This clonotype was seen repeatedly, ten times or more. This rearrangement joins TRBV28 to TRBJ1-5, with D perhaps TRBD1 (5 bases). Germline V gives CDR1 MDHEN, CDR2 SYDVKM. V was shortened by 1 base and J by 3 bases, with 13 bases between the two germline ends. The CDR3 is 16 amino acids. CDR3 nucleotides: TGTGCCAGCAGTTTATCCGTAGGGGAGGACAATCAGCCCCAGCATTTT. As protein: CASSLSVGEDNQPQHF. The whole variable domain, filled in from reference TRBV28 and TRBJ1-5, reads DVKVTQSSRYLVKRTGEKVFLECVQDMDHENMFWYRQDPGLGLRLIYFSYDVKMKEKGDIPEGYSVSREKKERFSLILESASTNQTSMYLCASSLSVGEDNQPQHFGDGTRLSIL.

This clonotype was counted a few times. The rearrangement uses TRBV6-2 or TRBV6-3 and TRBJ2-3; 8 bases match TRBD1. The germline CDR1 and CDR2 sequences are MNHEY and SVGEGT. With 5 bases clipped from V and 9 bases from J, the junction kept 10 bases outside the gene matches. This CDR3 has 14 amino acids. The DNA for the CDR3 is TGTGCCAGCAGTCCACACAGGGGGAAAGCAACGCAGTATTTT. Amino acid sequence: CASSPHRGKATQYF.

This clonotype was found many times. The CDR3 spells CASSLTGGDQPQHF. CDR3 DNA: TGTGCCAGCAGCCTCACAGGGGGCGATCAGCCCCAGCATTTT. This chain uses TRBV27 with TRBJ1-5, with 9 nucleotides matching TRBD1. Germline V gives CDR1 MNHEY, CDR2 SMNVEV (reference sequence). The CDR3 runs 14 residues. Trimming cost V 6 bases and J 5 bases; bases outside gene matches: 5.

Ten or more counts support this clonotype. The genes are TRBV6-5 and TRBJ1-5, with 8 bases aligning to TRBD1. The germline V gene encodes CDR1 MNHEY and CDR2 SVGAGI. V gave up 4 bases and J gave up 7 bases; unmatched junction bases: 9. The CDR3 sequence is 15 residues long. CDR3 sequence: CASSSSQGAGQPQHF. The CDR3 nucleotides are TGTGCCAGCAGTTCCTCGCAGGGGGCAGGACAGCCCCAGCATTTT.